The T cell receptor beta chain under discussion was sequenced for a study of blood T cell repertoires in COVID-19. Trimming took 4 bases from V and 6 from J, leaving 14 bases between them. Germline CDR1 SGHDT, CDR2 YYEEEE. CDR3 length: 14 residues. The assay was immunoSEQ multiplex PCR, and TCRdb's table has in-frame clones only and misses some. The sample lists under 200,000 clones; roughly four fifths were seen once. The source of this sequence is a woman over 75 with COVID-19, enrolled during active disease. Material for sequencing was peripheral blood. This chain joins TRBV5-6 and TRBJ2-1; a possible D gene is TRBD2 (6 bases). The CDR3 protein is CASSPPGLLNEQFF. In DNA form, the CDR3 reads TGTGCCAGCAGCCCACCGGGACTTCTCAATGAGCAGTTCTTC.